The TCR beta chain under discussion was sequenced for a study of T cell changes during pregnancy in multiple sclerosis. The CDR3 is 12 residues long. The ends were cut back, 4 bases at V and 3 bases at J, with 4 bases in the middle. CDR1 and CDR2 (germline): MNHNY, SVGAGI (reference sequence). Profiling relied on immunoSEQ multiplex PCR, and the TCRdb table lists in-frame clones only, not all of them. The sample includes 70,000 to 85,000 clones, roughly 94% of them seen just once. This TCR derives from a female donor with multiple sclerosis, enrolled in a pregnancy study. The sequenced sample was peripheral blood, obtained before pregnancy. The chain uses TRBV6-6 and TRBJ2-1; D not certain. CDR3 nucleotides: TGTGCCAGCAGTTCTAACTACAATGAGCAGTTCTTC. Amino acid sequence: CASSSNYNEQFF.